The rows below give T cell receptor beta chains drawn from one sample of a study of T cell responses to AZD1222 COVID-19 vaccine. Assay used: immunoSEQ multiplex PCR; TCRdb lists only in-frame clones, some missing. The table shows 140,000 to 150,000 clones, with about 93% occurring only once. The source was peripheral blood, collected on day 0 of AZD1222 vaccination. Receptors originate from an adult in good health. Both conserved end residues are part of each CDR3. The order of the fields is clone size, V gene, J gene, D gene, CDR3 protein, CDR3 DNA. D genes are given only for firm matches. Expanded clones get a size class; other rows say once, few or many, or leave the size out.

NA	TRBV9	TRBJ1-6	NA	CASSVGGANSPLHF	TGTGCCAGCAGCGTAGGGGGCGCGAATTCACCCCTCCACTTT
NA	TRBV7-9	TRBJ2-7	NA	CASSARDQQYF	TGTGCCAGCAGCGCCCGGGACCAGCAGTACTTC
NA	TRBV7-8	TRBJ2-7	NA	CASSLAGTFKGEQYF	TGTGCCAGCAGCTTAGCGGGGACCTTTAAGGGCGAGCAGTACTTC
NA	TRBV3-1/TRBV3-2	TRBJ2-7	NA	CASSQGGFYEQYF	TGTGCCAGCAGCCAGGGAGGCTTCTACGAGCAGTACTTC
NA	TRBV30	TRBJ2-5	TRBD1	CAWSRRTTGGETQYF	TGTGCCTGGAGCCGCCGGACCACAGGGGGAGAGACCCAGTACTTC
NA	TRBV20-1	TRBJ2-7	NA	CSATDGRFITF	TGCAGTGCTACCGACGGAAGATTTATAACCTTC
NA	TRBV18	TRBJ2-2	NA	CASSMSQVASTGELFF	TGTGCCAGCTCAATGTCCCAGGTCGCGAGCACCGGGGAGCTGTTTTTT
NA	TRBV5-1	TRBJ2-7	NA	CASRSNYGEQYF	TGCGCCAGCAGGAGCAATTACGGCGAGCAGTACTTC
NA	TRBV9	TRBJ2-2	NA	CASSAPGLSGTGELFF	TGTGCCAGCAGCGCACCGGGACTTAGTGGAACCGGGGAGCTGTTTTTT
NA	TRBV7-2	TRBJ2-1	TRBD2	CASSSSGGAYNEQFF	TGTGCCAGCAGCTCTAGCGGGGGGGCCTACAATGAGCAGTTCTTC
NA	TRBV19	TRBJ1-5	TRBD1	CASSAGTGRVQPQHF	TGTGCCAGTAGCGCGGGGACAGGGAGGGTTCAGCCCCAGCATTTT
NA	TRBV19	TRBJ1-2	NA	CASSIPDSSYGYTF	TGTGCCAGTAGTATCCCCGACAGCTCCTATGGCTACACCTTC
NA	TRBV12-3/TRBV12-4	TRBJ1-3	NA	CASSDRNTIYF	TGTGCCAGCAGTGACCGGAACACCATATATTTT
NA	TRBV6-2/TRBV6-3	TRBJ2-4	TRBD1	CASSYLGQGLAKNIQYF	TGTGCCAGCAGTTACCTGGGACAGGGGCTAGCCAAAAACATTCAGTACTTC
few	TRBV19	TRBJ1-2	TRBD1	CATYRDRGYGYTF	TGTGCCACCTACCGGGACAGGGGATATGGCTACACCTTC
NA	TRBV30	TRBJ1-6	NA	CAWSLNTNSPLHF	TGTGCCTGGAGCCTTAATACGAATTCACCCCTCCACTTT
NA	TRBV19	TRBJ1-5	NA	CASDKGFRLGQPQHF	TGTGCCAGTGACAAAGGGTTCAGGTTAGGTCAGCCCCAGCATTTT
NA	TRBV19	TRBJ2-3	TRBD1	CASRDRGTDTQYF	TGTGCCAGTAGGGACAGGGGCACAGATACACAGTATTTT
NA	TRBV5-6	TRBJ1-4	TRBD1	CASSADRGRLRNEKLFF	TGTGCCAGCAGCGCGGACAGGGGCAGGCTGCGGAATGAAAAACTGTTTTTT
NA	TRBV7-3	TRBJ1-1	NA	CASSFAPEDTEAFF	TGTGCCAGCAGCTTCGCTCCGGAGGACACTGAAGCTTTCTTT
NA	TRBV5-1	TRBJ2-7	NA	CASSYRAYEQYF	TGCGCCAGCAGCTACAGGGCCTACGAGCAGTACTTC
NA	TRBV15	TRBJ1-1	TRBD1	CATRRDSTNTEAFF	TGTGCCACCCGCAGGGACAGTACGAACACTGAAGCTTTCTTT
NA	TRBV19	TRBJ2-3	NA	CASSWGLGTDTQYF	TGTGCCAGTAGTTGGGGGCTGGGGACAGATACGCAGTATTTT
NA	TRBV19	TRBJ2-1	NA	CASTLRAESGNEQFF	TGTGCCAGTACCTTGAGGGCCGAGTCGGGCAATGAGCAGTTCTTC
NA	TRBV6-5	TRBJ1-1	NA	CASSYSDSGVTEAFF	TGTGCCAGCAGTTACTCGGACAGCGGGGTCACTGAAGCTTTCTTT
NA	TRBV9	TRBJ2-2	NA	CASSYAGTANTGELFF	TGTGCCAGCAGCTATGCCGGGACGGCTAACACCGGGGAGCTGTTTTTT
few	TRBV18	TRBJ2-5	NA	CASSRQDSRETQYF	TGTGCCAGCTCAAGACAGGATTCCAGGGAGACCCAGTACTTC
NA	TRBV6-2/TRBV6-3	TRBJ2-3	TRBD2	CASSQPLAGADTQYF	TGTGCCAGCAGCCAACCTCTAGCGGGAGCAGATACGCAGTATTTT
NA	TRBV27	TRBJ1-6	NA	CASSDTGTFYSPLHF	TGTGCCAGCAGCGACACAGGGACCTTCTATTCACCCCTCCACTTT
NA	TRBV6-5	TRBJ1-2	NA	CASSYEGSSYGYTF	TGTGCCAGCAGTTACGAGGGATCAAGCTATGGCTACACCTTC
NA	TRBV5-1	TRBJ2-2	TRBD1	CASSLRGQGDTGELFF	TGCGCCAGCAGTCTGAGGGGACAGGGGGACACCGGGGAGCTGTTTTTT
NA	TRBV6-7	TRBJ2-5	NA	CASSFFPLPWEETQYF	TGTGCCAGCAGTTTCTTCCCCCTTCCCTGGGAAGAGACCCAGTACTTC
NA	TRBV7-9	TRBJ1-1	NA	CASGPPGLNTEAFF	TGTGCCAGCGGGCCCCCAGGTCTGAACACTGAAGCTTTCTTT
NA	TRBV7-9	TRBJ2-2	TRBD2	CASRLGLENTGELFF	TGTGCCAGCAGGCTGGGACTAGAGAACACCGGGGAGCTGTTTTTT
once	TRBV18	TRBJ2-7	NA	CASSSSSYEQYF	TGTGCCAGCTCATCCAGCTCCTACGAGCAGTACTTC
once	TRBV7-2	TRBJ2-1	NA	CATLSFRGPSSYNEQFF	TGTGCCACCCTAAGCTTCAGGGGCCCCAGCTCCTACAATGAGCAGTTCTTC
NA	TRBV5-8	TRBJ2-3	TRBD2	CASSGGTSGGRDTQYF	TGTGCCAGCAGCGGAGGGACTAGCGGGGGTAGGGATACGCAGTATTTT
NA	TRBV2	TRBJ1-1	NA	CASSEIGGTEAFF	TGTGCCAGCAGTGAAATCGGGGGCACTGAAGCTTTCTTT
NA	TRBV12-3/TRBV12-4	TRBJ2-7	NA	CASSPGPGNEQYF	TGTGCCAGCAGTCCGGGGCCTGGAAACGAGCAGTACTTC
NA	TRBV11-2	TRBJ1-2	NA	CASSLSGGNYGYTF	TGTGCCAGCAGCTTATCGGGAGGGAACTATGGCTACACCTTC
NA	TRBV27	TRBJ1-1	TRBD1	CASRRRQGNDQAFF	TGTGCCAGCAGACGTAGACAGGGGAACGACCAAGCTTTCTTT
NA	TRBV6-5	TRBJ1-1	NA	CASSYSLGGNTEAFF	TGTGCCAGCAGTTACTCTTTGGGAGGGAACACTGAAGCTTTCTTT
NA	TRBV5-5	TRBJ2-2	NA	CASSSNTGELFF	TGTGCCAGCAGCTCAAACACCGGGGAGCTGTTTTTT
NA	TRBV7-3	TRBJ1-2	NA	CASSLKGGYGYTF	TGTGCCAGCAGCTTAAAGGGAGGGTATGGCTACACCTTC
few	TRBV6-5	TRBJ1-2	NA	CASRGGANYGYTF	TGTGCCAGCAGGGGGGGGGCTAACTATGGCTACACCTTC
NA	TRBV4-2	TRBJ1-1	NA	CASSQGGNMNTEAFF	TGTGCCAGCAGCCAAGGTGGAAATATGAACACTGAAGCTTTCTTT
NA	TRBV2	TRBJ1-2	NA	CASKGDRVHGYTF	TGTGCCAGCAAAGGTGATCGGGTGCATGGCTACACCTTC
NA	TRBV9	TRBJ2-1	TRBD2	CASSVGLAGAYNEQFF	TGTGCCAGCAGCGTAGGACTAGCGGGAGCCTACAATGAGCAGTTCTTC
few	TRBV15	TRBJ1-2	NA	CATSRGLNYGYTF	TGTGCCACCAGCAGAGGACTGAACTATGGCTACACCTTC
NA	TRBV6-1	TRBJ1-1	TRBD1	CASSEPRTGGTEAFF	TGTGCCAGCAGTGAACCTAGGACAGGGGGCACTGAAGCTTTCTTT
NA	TRBV2	TRBJ1-3	NA	CASSGQRNSGGNTIYF	TGTGCCAGCAGTGGACAGCGAAACTCTGGTGGAAACACCATATATTTT
NA	TRBV7-9	TRBJ2-1	TRBD2	CASSSLGSGGSYNEQFF	TGTGCCAGCAGCTCCCTGGGTAGCGGGGGCTCCTACAATGAGCAGTTCTTC
NA	TRBV7-3	TRBJ1-1	NA	CASSLTSVGMNTEAFF	TGTGCCAGCAGCTTAACGTCTGTCGGGATGAACACTGAAGCTTTCTTT